These 7 T cell receptor beta chains were all obtained from the same sample, sequenced in a study of shared T cell receptors in the human thymus. TCRdb keeps only in-frame clones here, not all; method: immunoSEQ multiplex PCR. The sample yields about 660,000 clones, 88% seen once. These data are also associated with another study on human thymus T cells.

What was sequenced was thymocytes. All receptors come from a boy younger than two with a congenital heart defect.

Notes on this clone: Other DNA sequences in the same sample also yield this CDR3. The chain has TRBV7-3 and TRBJ2-7; tentative D call: TRBD2 (5 bases). Trimming stripped 1 base from V and 3 bases from J, with 7 bases between. CDR1 and CDR2 (germline): SGHTA, FQGTGA. The CDR3 is made up of 13 amino acids. As DNA, the CDR3 is TGTGCCAGCAGCTTAAGTCGGGGCTACGAGCAGTACTTC. Translating it yields CASSLSRGYEQYF.

This clone turned up a few times. J is TRBJ1-2 and V is TRBV2; D call uncertain. Trimming removed 6 bases at V and 4 bases at J, with 12 bases between. The CDR3 sequence is 13 residues long. The germline V gene has CDR1 SNHLY and CDR2 FYNNEI. Here the CDR3 reads CASSPVTGYGYTF. The DNA for the CDR3 is TGTGCCAGCAGCCCCGTAACGGGCTATGGCTACACCTTC.

The chain uses TRBV28 and TRBJ1-2; maybe TRBD1 (6 bases). The CDR3 is 13 residues long. Trimming shortened V by 3 bases and J by 3 bases, and 8 bases separated the two germline ends. Looked up from germline, CDR1 is MDHEN and CDR2 is SYDVKM. CDR3 loop: CASSFRTDYGYTF. The CDR3 nucleotides read TGTGCCAGCAGTTTTCGGACAGACTATGGCTACACCTTC.

A word on this clone: A read error may produce the germline difference seen at one junction end. V gene TRBV5-6 combines with J gene TRBJ1-2; D gene ambiguous. Germline CDR1 and CDR2: SGHDT and YYEEEE. The CDR3 consists of 13 residues. CDR3 region: CASTRYESGGYPF. The CDR3 region has the DNA TGTGCCAGCACCCGATATGAATCGGGTGGCTACCCCTTC.

The chain joins TRBV5-1 to TRBJ2-5, with 9 nucleotides matching TRBD2. Germline trimming cut 4 bases from V and 5 bases from J; bases unmatched to any gene: 12. Germline lookup yields CDR1 SGHRS and CDR2 YFSETQ. The CDR3 loop spans 16 amino acids. In DNA form, the CDR3 reads TGCGCCAGCAGCCTGCTTGGTCTAGCGGGAAGCGAGACCCAGTACTTC. It specifies CASSLLGLAGSETQYF. Drawing the rest from reference TRBV5-1 and TRBJ2-5, the complete variable domain is KAGVTQTPRYLIKTRGQQVTLSCSPISGHRSVSWYQQTPGQGLQFLFEYFSETQRNKGNFPGRFSGRQFSNSRSEMNVSTLELGDSALYLCASSLLGLAGSETQYFGPGTRLLVL.

This chain links TRBV5-4 with TRBJ2-1, with 8 positions matching TRBD2. Trimming took 2 bases from V and 4 from J; bases not matched to a gene: 8. CDR1 is SGHNT, CDR2 YYREEE, per germline (reference sequence). This CDR3 is 16 amino acids long. For the CDR3, the DNA is TGTGCCAGCAGCTTTCGAGCGGGAGAGGGGTACAATGAGCAGTTCTTC. This encodes CASSFRAGEGYNEQFF. The complete variable domain, with remaining parts taken from reference TRBV5-4 and TRBJ2-1, reads ETGVTQSPTHLIKTRGQQVTLRCSSQSGHNTVSWYQQALGQGPQFIFQYYREEENGRGNFPPRFSGLQFPNYSSELNVNALELDDSALYLCASSFRAGEGYNEQFFGPGTRLTVL.

As for this clone: The sample contains more than one DNA sequence encoding this CDR3. The chain uses TRBV19 and TRBJ2-2; D gene unclear. Germline CDR1 is LNHDA and CDR2 is SQIVND (reference sequence). The CDR3 has 13 residues. V was pared by 3 bases and J by 4 bases, with 6 bases between. The CDR3 region is CASSIRGTGELFF. As DNA, the CDR3 is TGTGCCAGTAGTATCCGCGGCACCGGGGAGCTGTTTTTT.